The rows below give T cell receptor beta chains drawn from one sample of a study of T-cell memory formation after mild COVID-19. MiXCR was run by TCRdb on the 5' RACE reads, yielding one entry per CDR3 protein. Of 250,000 to 300,000 distinct CDR3 sequences listed, about 17% are singletons. Sequencing was carried out using PBMCs or a T cell subset sorted from them (not recorded which). The receptors come from a man aged 18 to 30 who had mild COVID-19 (a few samples of this study predate the infection). Cell type and time point are not known. The CDR3 runs from the conserved cysteine through the conserved F or W. The D gene is left open where the match is weak. Some rows have no size entry. The others give once, few or many, or a class for an expanded clone.

D gene: NA
V gene: TRBV28
J gene: TRBJ1-3
clone size: few
CDR3 protein: CASSFVARVSGNTIYF
CDR3 DNA: TGTGCCAGCAGTTTTGTCGCCAGGGTCTCTGGAAACACCATATATTTT

D gene: NA
V gene: TRBV7-3
J gene: TRBJ2-2
clone size: few
CDR3 protein: CASSQMNTGELFF
CDR3 DNA: TGTGCCAGCAGTCAGATGAACACCGGGGAGCTGTTTTTT

D gene: TRBD2
V gene: TRBV6-2/TRBV6-3
J gene: TRBJ2-1
clone size: NA
CDR3 protein: CASGTSEWLDEQFF
CDR3 DNA: TGTGCCAGTGGGACTAGCGAATGGTTAGATGAGCAGTTCTTC

D gene: NA
V gene: TRBV7-9
J gene: TRBJ1-4
clone size: NA
CDR3 protein: CASSLVREKLFF
CDR3 DNA: TGTGCCAGCAGCTTAGTCCGGGAAAAACTGTTTTTT

D gene: NA
V gene: TRBV10-3
J gene: TRBJ1-5
clone size: once
CDR3 protein: CAIRDSSNQPQHF
CDR3 DNA: TGTGCCATCAGGGACAGTAGCAATCAGCCCCAGCATTTT

D gene: NA
V gene: TRBV7-2
J gene: TRBJ2-3
clone size: many
CDR3 protein: CASSFRGTDTQYF
CDR3 DNA: TGTGCCAGCAGCTTCAGGGGCACAGATACGCAGTATTTT

D gene: TRBD1
V gene: TRBV7-2
J gene: TRBJ1-1
clone size: NA
CDR3 protein: CASPGQGAIAFF
CDR3 DNA: TGTGCCAGTCCGGGACAGGGGGCGATAGCTTTCTTT

D gene: TRBD1
V gene: TRBV20-1
J gene: TRBJ2-3
clone size: NA
CDR3 protein: CSARKGGQGAKDTQYF
CDR3 DNA: TGCAGTGCTAGAAAGGGCGGACAGGGGGCGAAAGATACGCAGTATTTT

D gene: TRBD2
V gene: TRBV12-3/TRBV12-4
J gene: TRBJ2-3
clone size: many
CDR3 protein: CASSRLAGGDTQYF
CDR3 DNA: TGTGCCAGCAGCCGACTAGCGGGGGGGGATACGCAGTATTTT

D gene: NA
V gene: TRBV15
J gene: TRBJ1-5
clone size: few
CDR3 protein: CATSIAGGRGDQPQHF
CDR3 DNA: TGTGCCACCAGCATAGCAGGAGGGAGAGGGGATCAGCCCCAGCATTTT

D gene: NA
V gene: TRBV12-3/TRBV12-4
J gene: TRBJ1-1
clone size: few
CDR3 protein: CASSRGGGWSEAFF
CDR3 DNA: TGTGCCAGCAGCCGTGGGGGGGGCTGGTCTGAAGCTTTCTTT

D gene: NA
V gene: TRBV20-1
J gene: TRBJ2-3
clone size: many
CDR3 protein: CSAAQSGSGTDTQYF
CDR3 DNA: TGCAGTGCAGCGCAAAGCGGGTCCGGCACAGATACGCAGTATTTT

D gene: NA
V gene: TRBV5-1
J gene: TRBJ2-6
clone size: NA
CDR3 protein: CASSLSGLHVSGANVLTF
CDR3 DNA: TGCGCCAGCAGCCTGTCGGGACTCCACGTCTCTGGGGCCAACGTCCTGACTTTC

D gene: NA
V gene: TRBV3-1
J gene: TRBJ1-2
clone size: NA
CDR3 protein: CASSFRERGYTF
CDR3 DNA: TGTGCCAGCAGCTTCAGGGAGCGGGGCTACACCTTC

D gene: TRBD1
V gene: TRBV30
J gene: TRBJ2-3
clone size: few
CDR3 protein: CAWSVMQGGTDTQYF
CDR3 DNA: TGTGCCTGGAGTGTAATGCAGGGGGGCACAGATACGCAGTATTTT

D gene: NA
V gene: TRBV19
J gene: TRBJ2-3
clone size: few
CDR3 protein: CASSIVPVSHTQYF
CDR3 DNA: TGTGCCAGTAGTATAGTGCCAGTCTCGCATACGCAGTATTTT

D gene: NA
V gene: TRBV12-3/TRBV12-4
J gene: TRBJ2-1
clone size: NA
CDR3 protein: CASSPEAQGGDEQFF
CDR3 DNA: TGTGCCAGCAGTCCCGAGGCGCAGGGCGGGGATGAGCAGTTCTTC

D gene: NA
V gene: TRBV20-1
J gene: TRBJ1-5
clone size: NA
CDR3 protein: CSASGQINQPQHF
CDR3 DNA: TGCAGTGCTAGCGGCCAAATCAATCAGCCCCAGCATTTT